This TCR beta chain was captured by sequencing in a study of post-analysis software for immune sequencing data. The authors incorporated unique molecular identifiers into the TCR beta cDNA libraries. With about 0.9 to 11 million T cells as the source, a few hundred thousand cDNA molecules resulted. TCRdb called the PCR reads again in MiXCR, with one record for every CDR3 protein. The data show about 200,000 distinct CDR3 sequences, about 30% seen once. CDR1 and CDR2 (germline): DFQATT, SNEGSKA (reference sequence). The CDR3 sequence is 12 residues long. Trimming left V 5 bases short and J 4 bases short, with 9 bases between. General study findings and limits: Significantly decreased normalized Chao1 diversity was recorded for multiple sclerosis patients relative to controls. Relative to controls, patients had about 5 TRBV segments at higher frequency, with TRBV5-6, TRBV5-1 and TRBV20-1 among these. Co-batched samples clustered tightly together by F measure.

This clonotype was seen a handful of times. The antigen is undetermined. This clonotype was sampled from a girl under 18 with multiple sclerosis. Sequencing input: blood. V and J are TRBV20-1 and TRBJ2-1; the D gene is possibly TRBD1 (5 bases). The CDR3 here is CSAADSYNEQFF. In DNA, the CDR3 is TGCAGTGCTGCCGACAGTTACAATGAGCAGTTCTTC.